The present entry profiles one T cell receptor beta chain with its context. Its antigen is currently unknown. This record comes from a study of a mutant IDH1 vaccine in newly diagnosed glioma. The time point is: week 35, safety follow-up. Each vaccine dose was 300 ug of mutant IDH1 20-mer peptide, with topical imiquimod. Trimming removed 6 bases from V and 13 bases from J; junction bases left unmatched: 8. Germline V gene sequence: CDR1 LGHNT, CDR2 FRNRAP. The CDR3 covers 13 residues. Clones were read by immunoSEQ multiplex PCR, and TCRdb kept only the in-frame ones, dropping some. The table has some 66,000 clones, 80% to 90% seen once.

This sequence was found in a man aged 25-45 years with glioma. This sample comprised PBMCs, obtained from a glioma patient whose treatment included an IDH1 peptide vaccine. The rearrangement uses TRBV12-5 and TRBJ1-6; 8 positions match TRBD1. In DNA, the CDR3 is TGTGCTAGTGGCACAACAGGGGGAAGGCCCCTCCACTTT. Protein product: CASGTTGGRPLHF.